The 18 T cell receptor beta chains below come from one sample, sequenced in a study of OX40 agonist ivuxolimab in advanced cancers. The method was immunoSEQ multiplex PCR; TCRdb's version includes in-frame clones alone and lacks a portion of them. The sample has tens of thousands of clones, 75% to 90% seen once. Sequencing used CD4+ or CD8+ T cells sorted from blood, obtained in a trial of the OX40 agonist ivuxolimab. These receptors came from an adult with an advanced solid tumor such as melanoma, head and neck, liver or kidney cancer.

Written as DNA, the CDR3 is TGTGCCAGCAGCTTTTCCCCGGGGGGGAAGCAGTACTTC. Its protein product is CASSFSPGGKQYF. V usage is TRBV7-2 and J usage is TRBJ2-7, with TRBD2 identical over 8 bases. The junction had 6 bases not matched to a gene; V was cut back by 3 bases and J by 8 bases. The CDR3 sequence is 13 residues long. Germline V gives CDR1 SGHTA, CDR2 FQGNSA. The full variable domain, in which reference TRBV7-2 and TRBJ2-7 provide the parts outside the CDR3, is GAGVSQSPSNKVTEKGKDVELRCDPISGHTALYWYRQSLGQGLEFLIYFQGNSAPDKSGLPSDRFSAERTGGSVSTLTIQRTQQEDSAVYLCASSFSPGGKQYFGPGTRLTVT.

J is TRBJ1-2 and V is TRBV6-6; tentative D call: TRBD1 (5 bases). Trimming shortened V by 5 bases and J by 7 bases, and 17 bases separated the two germline ends. The CDR3 loop spans 14 amino acids. The germline CDR1 and CDR2 sequences are MNHNY and SVGAGI (reference sequence). The CDR3 DNA reads as TGTGCCAGCAGTCCCCTAGTGGGGCGCGGTGGCTACACCTTC. Translated: CASSPLVGRGGYTF.

The V gene is TRBV27, the J gene TRBJ2-1; D could derive from TRBD1 or TRBD2 (6 bases each). This CDR3 has 11 residues. Trimming cost V 7 bases and J 10 bases, with 11 bases left between them. Germline V gives CDR1 MNHEY, CDR2 SMNVEV (reference sequence). In DNA form, the CDR3 reads TGTGCCAGCACAAGGGGGGTGGAGCAGTTCTTC. Protein product: CASTRGVEQFF.

As concerns this clone: The sample carries other DNA sequences with the same CDR3. The V gene is TRBV15, the J gene TRBJ1-5; 9 positions match TRBD1. The CDR3 has 19 residues. The junction had 10 bases not matched to a gene; V was cut back by 1 base and J by 0 bases. The germline gives CDR1 LNHNV, CDR2 YYDKDF (reference sequence). CDR3 sequence (DNA): TGTGCCACCAGCAGAGGTAGACAGGGGGGGCGTAATAGCAATCAGCCCCAGCATTTT. This translates into CATSRGRQGGRNSNQPQHF.

The chain joins TRBV4-1 to TRBJ2-7; D not certain. The CDR3 covers 15 residues. CDR1 MGHRA and CDR2 YSYEKL come from the germline V gene. V was pared by 1 base and J by 2 bases, with 12 bases between. The CDR3 is CASSQGHRGPYEQYF. The CDR3 nucleotides read TGCGCCAGCAGCCAAGGGCATCGAGGTCCCTACGAGCAGTACTTC.

This sequence joins TRBV5-6 and TRBJ1-1, with D possibly TRBD1 on 5 matching bases. CDR1 is SGHDT, CDR2 YYEEEE, per germline. The V and J ends lost 0 bases and 4 bases respectively, with 13 bases between them. The CDR3 sequence is 15 residues long. The DNA for the CDR3 is TGTGCCAGCAGCTTGGACGGGGCGTATATCACTGAAGCTTTCTTT. It is translated as CASSLDGAYITEAFF. The whole variable domain, remainder taken from reference TRBV5-6 and TRBJ1-1, is DAGVTQSPTHLIKTRGQQVTLRCSPKSGHDTVSWYQQALGQGPQFIFQYYEEEERQRGNFPDRFSGHQFPNYSSELNVNALLLGDSALYLCASSLDGAYITEAFFGQGTRLTVV.

The chain has TRBV5-1 and TRBJ2-7, with D hard to call. CDR1 and CDR2 from the germline V gene are SGHRS and YFSETQ. V was clipped by 0 bases and J by 2 bases, with 6 bases between them. The CDR3 is 13 residues long. CDR3 bases: TGCGCCAGCAGCTTGGGTCCTGCCTACGAGCAGTACTTC. It codes for CASSLGPAYEQYF.

J is TRBJ2-4 and V is TRBV5-1; TRBD2 agrees at 10 bases. V lost 4 bases, J lost 3 bases, and 7 bases stayed unmatched. CDR3 length: 16 amino acids. In germline, CDR1 is SGHRS, CDR2 YFSETQ. CDR3 loop: CASSHLAGEGKNIQYF. DNA of the CDR3: TGCGCCAGCAGCCATCTAGCGGGAGAGGGCAAAAACATTCAGTACTTC.

The V gene is TRBV28, the J gene TRBJ1-4, with 7 bases identical to TRBD1. V was pared by 4 bases and J by 7 bases, with 12 bases of the junction left unmatched. The V gene's germline CDR1 is MDHEN and CDR2 SYDVKM. The CDR3 runs 16 residues. CDR3 protein: CASSSQGGADSEKLFF. The CDR3 bases are TGTGCCAGCAGTTCTCAGGGGGGGGCCGATTCTGAAAAACTGTTTTTT.

The chain uses TRBV28 and TRBJ2-2, with TRBD1 matching over 8 bases. The V gene end was trimmed by 10 bases and the J gene end by 2 bases; junction bases not matched to a gene: 6. The CDR3 runs to 14 residues. Germline CDR1 reads MDHEN; CDR2 reads SYDVKM. CDR3 region: CAIPGQVNTGELFF. Here the CDR3 DNA reads TGTGCCATTCCGGGACAGGTTAACACCGGGGAGCTGTTTTTT.

The chain joins TRBV4-1 to TRBJ2-1; 9 bases align to TRBD2. Germline lookup yields CDR1 MGHRA and CDR2 YSYEKL. The CDR3 covers 17 residues. Unmatched junction bases numbered 11, after V lost 2 bases and J lost 6 bases. DNA of the CDR3: TGCGCCAGCAGCCAACCAAGACTAGCGGATAGACTCAATGAGCAGTTCTTC. Amino acids: CASSQPRLADRLNEQFF.

The rearrangement uses TRBV5-4 and TRBJ2-3; D tentatively fits TRBD1 or TRBD2 (5 bases each). From germline, CDR1 is SGHNT and CDR2 YYREEE (reference sequence). Trimming removed 4 bases from V and 3 bases from J, with 21 bases in between. The CDR3 consists of 17 residues. The CDR3 nucleotides read TGTGCCAGCAGCCTTTTTGGTTCCTGGGGGTGGACAGATACGCAGTATTTT. The encoded protein is CASSLFGSWGWTDTQYF.

The chain has TRBV7-9 and TRBJ2-7, with D possibly being TRBD2 (7 bases). The CDR3 is 16 amino acids. Germline V CDR1 and CDR2: SEHNR, FQNEAQ (reference sequence). Trimming left V 1 base short and J 0 bases short, with 13 bases between. CDR3 loop: CASSLEKGGVSYEQYF. In DNA form, the CDR3 reads TGTGCCAGCAGCTTAGAGAAGGGGGGGGTCTCCTACGAGCAGTACTTC.

The chain joins TRBV7-6 to TRBJ2-1, with 8 bases fitting TRBD2. Losses at the gene ends were 5 bases for V and 9 bases for J; bases not matched to a gene: 9. The CDR3 has 14 residues. Germline V lookup: CDR1 SGHVS, CDR2 FNYEAQ. The CDR3 DNA reads TGTGCCAGCAGCCCCTGGACCGGGACTAGTGAGCAGTTCTTC. Encoded protein: CASSPWTGTSEQFF.

V is TRBV5-1 and J is TRBJ2-7; perhaps TRBD1 as D (6 bases). Trimming took 6 bases from V and 4 from J, leaving 14 bases between them. The length of the CDR3 is 13 residues. CDR1 SGHRS and CDR2 YFSETQ come from the germline V gene. The CDR3 sequence is CASMGRGLYEQYF. In nucleotides, the CDR3 is TGCGCCAGCATGGGCAGGGGATTGTACGAGCAGTACTTC.

This chain links TRBV29-1 with TRBJ2-1, with D possibly called TRBD1 or TRBD2 (6 bases each). This CDR3 has 13 amino acids. Germline CDR1 is SQVTM and CDR2 is ANQGSEA. With 7 bases removed from V and 0 bases from J, the gap between germline ends came to 10 bases. The CDR3 loop is CSATGASYNEQFF. The CDR3 DNA reads as TGCAGCGCAACGGGGGCCTCCTACAATGAGCAGTTCTTC.

This rearrangement joins TRBV5-4 to TRBJ2-3; 9 bases align to TRBD2. This CDR3 comprises 18 residues. Per the germline V gene, CDR1 is SGHNT and CDR2 is YYREEE (reference sequence). The V and J ends lost 3 bases and 3 bases, in that order; junction bases with no gene match: 14. The CDR3 coding sequence is TGTGCCAGCAGCTCCGTTCGCCCTAGCGGGGCGGGGACAGATACGCAGTATTTT. Translated: CASSSVRPSGAGTDTQYF.

This clone was observed once. The chain uses TRBV5-1 and TRBJ2-2; TRBD1 agrees at 10 bases. The germline V gene has CDR1 SGHRS and CDR2 YFSETQ. The CDR3 has 16 amino acids. The V and J ends lost 3 bases and 3 bases, in that order; junction bases with no gene match: 5. CDR3 in DNA: TGCGCCAGCAGCTCAGCCGGGACAGGGGACACCGGGGAGCTGTTTTTT. Amino acid sequence: CASSSAGTGDTGELFF.